This TCR beta chain appears in the sequencing data of a study of blood T cell repertoires in COVID-19. Study-wide context: The analysed material was cDNA or gDNA that came from T cells, B-cell-depleted T cells, or PBMCs.

Looked up from germline, CDR1 is SGHRS and CDR2 is YFSETQ. The V end was cut by 4 bases, the J end by 0 bases, with 15 bases between. CDR3 length: 16 residues. Recruits, aged roughly 18 to 100 years, lived in roughly 22 US areas. Within 2 weeks before study entry, exposed participants met a COVID-19 case. Repertoires were generated with immunoSEQ multiplex PCR, while TCRdb's copy carries only in-frame clones and drops some. This sample has approximately 300,000 clones; 90% occur once, and the top ten carry 3.9%. This sequence was found in a woman aged 25 to 39 who had been exposed to COVID-19. The specimen sequenced was PBMCs or T cells enriched from blood (not recorded which). V usage is TRBV5-1 and J usage is TRBJ2-3; D uncertain. CDR3 sequence: CASSVRSSSSTDTQYF. The DNA for the CDR3 is TGCGCCAGCAGCGTAAGGAGCAGTTCTAGCACAGATACGCAGTATTTT.